This T cell receptor (beta chain) was captured by sequencing in a study of T-cell memory formation after mild COVID-19. The overall study: TCR clustering was largely donor specific. General study results and limits: Later expanders leaned CD4+, whereas clones that contracted between day 15 and 85 were balanced CD4/CD8. Clones which contracted sat mainly in CM and EM if CD4+, and in EMRA if CD8+.

V was trimmed by 5 bases and J by 10 bases, leaving 10 bases between them. The CDR3 has 11 amino acids. Constant-segment-primed 5'RACE gave TCR alpha and TCR beta cDNA libraries with sample barcodes and UMIs. TCRdb ran MiXCR on the 5' RACE reads and lists one entry per CDR3 protein. The sample contains some 180,000 distinct CDR3 sequences, about an eighth of which appear only once. This clonotype has a handful of counts. Its antigen is unidentified. The clonotype comes from a man younger than 35 who had mild COVID-19 (a few samples of this study predate the infection). Cell type and time point are not known. This sequence joins TRBV12-3 or TRBV12-4 and TRBJ2-3; D uncertain. The sequencing input was PBMCs or a T cell subset sorted from them (not recorded which). The chain's CDR3 is CASSRRLAQYF. For the CDR3, the DNA is TGTGCCAGCAGTCGACGACTGGCGCAGTATTTT.